This is a list of T cell receptor beta chains from one sample in a study of T cell responses to AZD1222 COVID-19 vaccine. The assay was immunoSEQ multiplex PCR, and TCRdb's table has in-frame clones only and misses some. Among 95,000 to 100,000 clones listed, about four fifths were seen once. The material was peripheral blood, obtained 28 days after the second AZD1222 dose. The receptors here all came from an adult who received the AZD1222 COVID-19 vaccine. Both conserved end residues are part of each CDR3. Fields, in order: V gene, D gene, J gene, clone size, CDR3 protein, CDR3 DNA. A D gene is named only where the DNA matches it firmly. Size is omitted from some rows. Given values are once, few, many or a class for expanded clones.

V gene: TRBV9
D gene: .
J gene: TRBJ2-1
clone size: .
CDR3 protein: CASSVETGPYNEQFF
CDR3 DNA: TGTGCCAGCAGCGTAGAGACGGGGCCCTACAATGAGCAGTTCTTC

V gene: TRBV6-5
D gene: .
J gene: TRBJ1-1
clone size: .
CDR3 protein: CASSYSGDGNTEAFF
CDR3 DNA: TGTGCCAGCAGTTACTCGGGCGACGGGAACACTGAAGCTTTCTTT

V gene: TRBV6-2/TRBV6-3
D gene: .
J gene: TRBJ1-1
clone size: .
CDR3 protein: CASSYHLSTEAFF
CDR3 DNA: TGTGCCAGCAGTTACCACTTAAGCACTGAAGCTTTCTTT

V gene: TRBV27
D gene: .
J gene: TRBJ1-3
clone size: .
CDR3 protein: CASNPSGGNTIYF
CDR3 DNA: TGTGCCAGCAACCCCTCGGGAGGAAACACCATATATTTT

V gene: TRBV9
D gene: .
J gene: TRBJ2-2
clone size: .
CDR3 protein: CASSVSTVPNTGELFF
CDR3 DNA: TGTGCCAGCAGCGTATCCACAGTCCCGAACACCGGGGAGCTGTTTTTT

V gene: TRBV7-2
D gene: .
J gene: TRBJ1-2
clone size: .
CDR3 protein: CASSSLGRYHDYTF
CDR3 DNA: TGTGCCAGCAGCTCTTTGGGCAGGTACCATGACTACACCTTC

V gene: TRBV3-1/TRBV3-2
D gene: TRBD2
J gene: TRBJ2-1
clone size: .
CDR3 protein: CASSQGSGTSSFNEQFF
CDR3 DNA: TGTGCCAGCAGCCAAGGGTCCGGGACTAGCTCGTTCAATGAGCAGTTCTTC

V gene: TRBV27
D gene: .
J gene: TRBJ2-7
clone size: .
CDR3 protein: CASSFQDGYEQYF
CDR3 DNA: TGTGCCAGCAGTTTCCAGGACGGCTACGAGCAGTACTTC

V gene: TRBV2
D gene: .
J gene: TRBJ2-3
clone size: .
CDR3 protein: CASGGDRGADTQYF
CDR3 DNA: TGTGCCAGCGGTGGTGACCGGGGGGCGGATACGCAGTATTTT

V gene: TRBV6-1
D gene: .
J gene: TRBJ1-4
clone size: .
CDR3 protein: CASSEPTGPNEKLFF
CDR3 DNA: TGTGCCAGCAGTGAACCTACAGGGCCAAATGAAAAACTGTTTTTT

V gene: TRBV7-2
D gene: TRBD1
J gene: TRBJ2-7
clone size: .
CDR3 protein: CASSLGGQGSYEQYF
CDR3 DNA: TGTGCCAGCAGCTTAGGGGGACAGGGCTCCTACGAGCAGTACTTC

V gene: TRBV6-5
D gene: .
J gene: TRBJ1-3
clone size: .
CDR3 protein: CASRSPGTGNTIYF
CDR3 DNA: TGTGCCAGCAGGTCCCCCGGCACTGGAAACACCATATATTTT

V gene: TRBV6-5
D gene: .
J gene: TRBJ1-3
clone size: .
CDR3 protein: CASSLAWGAGNTIYF
CDR3 DNA: TGTGCCAGCAGCTTAGCCTGGGGTGCCGGAAACACCATATATTTT

V gene: TRBV6-5
D gene: TRBD1
J gene: TRBJ1-5
clone size: .
CDR3 protein: CASPGPGQGFQPQHF
CDR3 DNA: TGTGCCAGCCCCGGGCCGGGACAGGGATTTCAGCCCCAGCATTTT

V gene: TRBV19
D gene: TRBD2
J gene: TRBJ2-2
clone size: .
CDR3 protein: CASSGTSGGSGELFF
CDR3 DNA: TGTGCCAGTAGCGGGACTAGCGGGGGATCTGGGGAGCTGTTTTTT

V gene: TRBV14
D gene: TRBD1
J gene: TRBJ1-2
clone size: .
CDR3 protein: CASSQGLRQGRTF
CDR3 DNA: TGTGCCAGCAGCCAGGGACTTAGACAGGGGCGGACCTTC

V gene: TRBV11-3
D gene: .
J gene: TRBJ1-2
clone size: .
CDR3 protein: CASSPLPGGRGWDYGYTF
CDR3 DNA: TGTGCCAGCAGCCCACTTCCGGGGGGCAGGGGCTGGGACTATGGCTACACCTTC

V gene: TRBV3-1/TRBV3-2
D gene: .
J gene: TRBJ2-5
clone size: .
CDR3 protein: CASSPTGQETQYF
CDR3 DNA: TGTGCCAGCAGCCCCACGGGGCAAGAGACCCAGTACTTC

V gene: TRBV7-6
D gene: TRBD2
J gene: TRBJ2-5
clone size: .
CDR3 protein: CASSLLAGNQETQYF
CDR3 DNA: TGTGCCAGCAGCCTACTAGCGGGGAACCAAGAGACCCAGTACTTC

V gene: TRBV6-6
D gene: .
J gene: TRBJ1-1
clone size: .
CDR3 protein: CASSLIGLDTEAFF
CDR3 DNA: TGTGCCAGCAGTTTGATCGGGCTGGACACTGAAGCTTTCTTT

V gene: TRBV14
D gene: .
J gene: TRBJ2-7
clone size: .
CDR3 protein: CASSQEAPEQYF
CDR3 DNA: TGTGCCAGCAGCCAAGAAGCGCCCGAGCAGTACTTC

V gene: TRBV10-1
D gene: TRBD1
J gene: TRBJ1-4
clone size: .
CDR3 protein: CASSDRGQGKLFF
CDR3 DNA: TGCGCCAGCAGTGACCGGGGACAGGGAAAACTGTTTTTT

V gene: TRBV19
D gene: .
J gene: TRBJ2-3
clone size: .
CDR3 protein: CASRGSLEWTDTQYF
CDR3 DNA: TGTGCCAGTAGGGGGAGCCTCGAGTGGACAGATACGCAGTATTTT

V gene: TRBV11-2
D gene: .
J gene: TRBJ1-2
clone size: once
CDR3 protein: CASSLLDMNGYTF
CDR3 DNA: TGTGCCAGCAGCTTATTAGATATGAATGGCTACACCTTC

V gene: TRBV30
D gene: TRBD1
J gene: TRBJ1-1
clone size: .
CDR3 protein: CAWSVGQGDTEAFF
CDR3 DNA: TGTGCCTGGAGTGTGGGACAGGGTGACACTGAAGCTTTCTTT

V gene: TRBV23-1
D gene: .
J gene: TRBJ2-5
clone size: .
CDR3 protein: CASSQSNLGGPGRETQYF
CDR3 DNA: TGCGCCAGCAGTCAATCGAATTTGGGAGGCCCAGGCCGGGAGACCCAGTACTTC

V gene: TRBV27
D gene: .
J gene: TRBJ1-2
clone size: .
CDR3 protein: CASSLSFPATNYGYTF
CDR3 DNA: TGTGCCAGCAGTTTATCGTTTCCAGCGACGAACTATGGCTACACCTTC

V gene: TRBV2
D gene: .
J gene: TRBJ2-7
clone size: .
CDR3 protein: CASGGTDPMGEQYF
CDR3 DNA: TGTGCCAGCGGCGGGACAGACCCCATGGGCGAGCAGTACTTC

V gene: TRBV10-2
D gene: TRBD1
J gene: TRBJ1-2
clone size: .
CDR3 protein: CASSPQTGGHGYTF
CDR3 DNA: TGCGCCAGCAGTCCGCAGACAGGGGGACATGGCTACACCTTC

V gene: TRBV7-7
D gene: .
J gene: TRBJ2-6
clone size: .
CDR3 protein: CASSLGQGPGGANVLTF
CDR3 DNA: TGTGCCAGCAGCTTAGGGCAGGGCCCAGGAGGGGCCAACGTCCTGACTTTC

V gene: TRBV3-1/TRBV3-2
D gene: .
J gene: TRBJ1-5
clone size: .
CDR3 protein: CASSQSVGGNQPQHF
CDR3 DNA: TGTGCCAGCAGCCAATCCGTCGGAGGCAATCAGCCCCAGCATTTT

V gene: TRBV5-6
D gene: TRBD1
J gene: TRBJ1-2
clone size: .
CDR3 protein: CASSRQGEGYTF
CDR3 DNA: TGTGCCAGCAGCCGACAGGGAGAGGGCTACACCTTC

V gene: TRBV19
D gene: .
J gene: TRBJ1-2
clone size: .
CDR3 protein: CASSIGTAEHYGYTF
CDR3 DNA: TGTGCCAGTAGTATAGGTACAGCAGAGCATTATGGCTACACCTTC

V gene: TRBV14
D gene: TRBD2
J gene: TRBJ2-3
clone size: .
CDR3 protein: CASSQEYSGGPSGTDTQYF
CDR3 DNA: TGTGCCAGCAGCCAAGAATATTCGGGGGGGCCTAGTGGCACAGATACGCAGTATTTT

V gene: TRBV7-2
D gene: .
J gene: TRBJ2-2
clone size: .
CDR3 protein: CASSLERTLTGELFF
CDR3 DNA: TGTGCCAGCAGCTTAGAGCGGACGTTAACCGGGGAGCTGTTTTTT

V gene: TRBV7-6
D gene: TRBD2
J gene: TRBJ2-5
clone size: .
CDR3 protein: CASSLVLAGETQYF
CDR3 DNA: TGTGCCAGCAGCTTAGTTCTAGCGGGAGAGACCCAGTACTTC

V gene: TRBV7-2
D gene: TRBD2
J gene: TRBJ2-3
clone size: .
CDR3 protein: CASSLAQTSGSDTQYF
CDR3 DNA: TGTGCCAGCAGCTTAGCCCAGACTAGCGGGAGTGATACGCAGTATTTT

V gene: TRBV30
D gene: TRBD2
J gene: TRBJ2-1
clone size: .
CDR3 protein: CAWSRTSGTYNEQFF
CDR3 DNA: TGTGCCTGGTCCCGGACTAGCGGGACCTACAATGAGCAGTTCTTC

V gene: TRBV18
D gene: .
J gene: TRBJ2-4
clone size: .
CDR3 protein: CASSPPSPGNIQYF
CDR3 DNA: TGTGCCAGCTCACCACCGTCTCCCGGGAACATTCAGTACTTC

V gene: TRBV12-5
D gene: TRBD1
J gene: TRBJ1-1
clone size: .
CDR3 protein: CASGLVYGTGNTEAFF
CDR3 DNA: TGTGCTAGTGGTTTGGTTTATGGGACAGGGAACACTGAAGCTTTCTTT

V gene: TRBV5-4
D gene: TRBD1
J gene: TRBJ1-6
clone size: .
CDR3 protein: CASSLRPGTGGFSYNSPLHF
CDR3 DNA: TGTGCCAGCAGCCTTCGGCCCGGGACAGGGGGCTTCTCCTATAATTCACCCCTCCACTTT

V gene: TRBV7-2
D gene: .
J gene: TRBJ1-2
clone size: .
CDR3 protein: CASSLQAGAGDGYTF
CDR3 DNA: TGTGCCAGCAGCCTTCAGGCCGGGGCAGGCGATGGCTACACCTTC

V gene: TRBV28
D gene: TRBD1
J gene: TRBJ2-3
clone size: .
CDR3 protein: CASSRRGQYTDTQYF
CDR3 DNA: TGTGCCAGCAGTAGAAGGGGGCAGTACACAGATACGCAGTATTTT

V gene: TRBV4-1
D gene: .
J gene: TRBJ2-3
clone size: few
CDR3 protein: CASSQVAAGTDTQYF
CDR3 DNA: TGCGCCAGCAGCCAAGTGGCGGCCGGCACAGATACGCAGTATTTT

V gene: TRBV6-5
D gene: .
J gene: TRBJ1-1
clone size: .
CDR3 protein: CASSFNGFMNTEAFF
CDR3 DNA: TGTGCCAGCAGTTTTAACGGTTTCATGAACACTGAAGCTTTCTTT

V gene: TRBV29-1
D gene: TRBD1
J gene: TRBJ2-7
clone size: .
CDR3 protein: CSVATTGSIYEQYF
CDR3 DNA: TGCAGCGTTGCTACGACAGGGAGCATCTACGAGCAGTACTTC

V gene: TRBV5-1
D gene: TRBD2
J gene: TRBJ2-1
clone size: .
CDR3 protein: CASSVAGYNEQFF
CDR3 DNA: TGCGCCAGCAGTGTAGCGGGGTACAATGAGCAGTTCTTC

V gene: TRBV6-5
D gene: TRBD2
J gene: TRBJ2-1
clone size: .
CDR3 protein: CASSPSSGGYNEQFF
CDR3 DNA: TGTGCCAGCAGTCCCTCGTCGGGGGGGTACAATGAGCAGTTCTTC

V gene: TRBV7-9
D gene: TRBD1
J gene: TRBJ1-1
clone size: .
CDR3 protein: CASSFQGGGTEAFF
CDR3 DNA: TGTGCCAGCAGCTTCCAGGGGGGAGGCACTGAAGCTTTCTTT

V gene: TRBV6-5
D gene: TRBD1
J gene: TRBJ2-7
clone size: .
CDR3 protein: CASRRQGIHEQYF
CDR3 DNA: TGTGCCAGCAGAAGACAGGGGATCCACGAGCAGTACTTC

V gene: TRBV11-3
D gene: .
J gene: TRBJ1-1
clone size: few
CDR3 protein: CASSLDDWGARTEAFF
CDR3 DNA: TGTGCCAGCAGCTTAGATGATTGGGGAGCAAGGACTGAAGCTTTCTTT

V gene: TRBV5-1
D gene: TRBD2
J gene: TRBJ2-5
clone size: few
CDR3 protein: CASSSGGETQYF
CDR3 DNA: TGCGCCAGCAGCTCCGGGGGGGAGACCCAGTACTTC

V gene: TRBV2
D gene: TRBD1
J gene: TRBJ1-4
clone size: .
CDR3 protein: CASSETGAEKLFF
CDR3 DNA: TGTGCCAGCAGTGAGACAGGGGCTGAAAAACTGTTTTTT

V gene: TRBV5-4
D gene: TRBD1
J gene: TRBJ2-5
clone size: .
CDR3 protein: CASSLAGQDGETQYF
CDR3 DNA: TGTGCCAGCAGCTTGGCAGGACAGGACGGGGAGACCCAGTACTTC

V gene: TRBV5-1
D gene: .
J gene: TRBJ2-5
clone size: .
CDR3 protein: CASSFSWGGGETQYF
CDR3 DNA: TGCGCCAGCAGCTTCTCGTGGGGGGGCGGAGAGACCCAGTACTTC

V gene: TRBV7-2
D gene: .
J gene: TRBJ2-7
clone size: .
CDR3 protein: CASSLAGEGSYEQYF
CDR3 DNA: TGTGCCAGCAGCTTAGCGGGAGAGGGCTCCTACGAGCAGTACTTC

V gene: TRBV10-3
D gene: .
J gene: TRBJ1-2
clone size: .
CDR3 protein: CAISGLYGYTF
CDR3 DNA: TGTGCCATCAGTGGGCTCTATGGCTACACCTTC

V gene: TRBV5-6
D gene: TRBD1
J gene: TRBJ2-2
clone size: .
CDR3 protein: CASRWGQAGELFF
CDR3 DNA: TGTGCCAGCAGGTGGGGACAGGCCGGGGAGCTGTTTTTT

V gene: TRBV5-5
D gene: .
J gene: TRBJ2-1
clone size: once
CDR3 protein: CASSGDSAEQFF
CDR3 DNA: TGTGCCAGCAGCGGGGACTCGGCGGAGCAGTTCTTC